These 23 T cell receptor beta chains originate from one sample sequenced in a study of early T cells in non-severe SARS-CoV-2 infection. TCRdb ran MiXCR on the 5' RACE reads and lists one entry per CDR3 protein. The sample has 85,000 to 120,000 distinct CDR3 sequences, over 10% seen once. The specimen was whole blood. These receptors originate from an adult who was a healthcare worker with PCR-confirmed SARS-CoV-2 infection or an uninfected control (not recorded which).

At least ten counts were recorded for this clonotype. The V call is TRBV7-9, the J call TRBJ1-6; 8 positions match TRBD1. The CDR3 covers 20 residues. The germline V gene has CDR1 SEHNR and CDR2 FQNEAQ (reference sequence). Unmatched junction bases numbered 12, after V lost 2 bases and J lost 0 bases. CDR3 sequence reads: CASSLRATGAPSSYNSPLHF. The CDR3 coding sequence is TGTGCCAGCAGCTTACGCGCGACAGGGGCCCCCAGCTCCTATAATTCACCCCTCCACTTT.

Concerning this clonotype: This could be a read error, since a much larger clone is one nucleotide away. This chain connects TRBV4-3 to TRBJ2-7; the D is unclear. Germline-derived CDR1 and CDR2 are LGHNA and YSLEER. CDR3 size: 17 residues. CDR3 DNA: TGCGCCATCAGCCAAGATCTTGGGCACTCGACCTCCTACGAGCAGTACTTC. It translates to CAISQDLGHSTSYEQYF.

This clonotype was observed a handful of times. This chain joins TRBV2 and TRBJ2-5, with 7 bases matching TRBD2. The junction had 12 bases not matched to a gene; V was cut back by 8 bases and J by 3 bases. Germline lookup yields CDR1 SNHLY and CDR2 FYNNEI. This CDR3 spans 15 amino acids. This CDR3 reads CASSSESGGEETQYF. The DNA for the CDR3 is TGTGCCAGCTCCTCAGAATCGGGGGGTGAAGAGACCCAGTACTTC.

This clonotype was counted many times. In nucleotides, the CDR3 is TGCGCCAGCAGCCAAGATTCGGGACTAGCGGGTCTCTCCTACAATGAGCAGTTCTTC. This gives the protein CASSQDSGLAGLSYNEQFF. The gene calls are TRBV4-3 and TRBJ2-1, with 12 nucleotides matching TRBD2. There are 19 residues in the CDR3. Germline lookup yields CDR1 LGHNA and CDR2 YSLEER. The V segment lost 0 bases and the J segment 0 bases; nucleotides outside the gene matches: 6.

V is TRBV6-5 and J is TRBJ2-7; TRBD1 matches 9 bases. Germline V gene lookup returns CDR1 MNHEY and CDR2 SVGAGI. Unmatched junction bases numbered 13, after V lost 9 bases and J lost 4 bases. The length of the CDR3 is 15 residues. CDR3 bases: TGTGCCAGTTCGCGAGACGGGACAGGGCTATACGAGCAGTACTTC. Amino acids: CASSRDGTGLYEQYF.

This clonotype was seen only a few times. The CDR3 loop reads CASRGTGASEQFF. Here the CDR3 DNA reads TGTGCCAGCAGGGGGACAGGGGCGAGTGAGCAGTTCTTC. V gene TRBV6-2 or TRBV6-3 combines with J gene TRBJ2-1, with TRBD1 identical over 10 bases. V dropped 6 bases and J dropped 9; count of bases not matched to a gene: 5. Germline CDR1 is MNHEY and CDR2 is SVGEGT. The CDR3 loop spans 13 amino acids.

This clonotype has at least ten counts. The chain is built from TRBV3-1 and TRBJ2-2; D could derive from TRBD1 or TRBD2 (5 bases each). The V gene's germline CDR1 is LGHDT and CDR2 YNNKEL (reference sequence). The CDR3 runs 15 residues. Trimming cost V 4 bases and J 1 base, with 10 bases left between them. CDR3 in DNA: TGTGCCAGCAGCCTCCGGGACGTGAACACCGGGGAGCTGTTTTTT. The encoded protein is CASSLRDVNTGELFF.

The rearrangement uses TRBV11-2 and TRBJ2-3; D is undetermined. Trimming left V 5 bases short and J 3 bases short, with 18 bases between. Germline lookup yields CDR1 SGHAT and CDR2 FQNNGV. The CDR3 loop spans 16 amino acids. The CDR3 loop is CASSSLDTFRTDTQYF. DNA for the CDR3: TGTGCCAGCAGCAGTCTCGACACTTTTCGGACAGATACGCAGTATTTT.

The V and J genes are TRBV28 and TRBJ2-5; tentative D call: TRBD1 (6 bases). The CDR3 spans 13 residues. V was trimmed by 2 bases and J by 5 bases, leaving 9 bases between them. Per the germline V gene, CDR1 is MDHEN and CDR2 is SYDVKM. The CDR3 DNA sequence: TGTGCCAGCAGTTTACCAGGGGCGGAGACCCAGTACTTC. The encoded protein is CASSLPGAETQYF.

This clonotype has at least ten counts. The CDR3 region is CAWSGTTKRGYAFF. The CDR3 coding sequence is TGTGCCTGGAGTGGGACCACCAAACGGGGGTACGCTTTCTTT. The V gene is TRBV30, the J gene TRBJ1-1; TRBD1 is a possible D gene (5 bases). The germline V and J ends were trimmed by 1 base and 11 bases, with 20 bases remaining between them. The CDR3 has 14 residues. CDR1 and CDR2 from the germline V gene are GTSNPN and SVGIG (reference sequence). Variable domain in full (rest from reference TRBV30 and TRBJ1-1): SQTIHQWPATLVQPVGSPLSLECTVEGTSNPNLYWYRQAAGRGLQLLFYSVGIGQISSEVPQNLSASRPQDRQFILSSKKLLLSDSGFYLCAWSGTTKRGYAFFGQGTRLTVV.

This clonotype turned up a few times. This sequence joins TRBV12-3 or TRBV12-4 and TRBJ2-7; D gene unclear. This CDR3 has 14 amino acids. V dropped 5 bases and J dropped 1 base, with 12 bases sitting between them. The CDR3: CASSLNGPSYEQYF. In nucleotides, the CDR3 is TGTGCCAGCAGTCTAAACGGACCTTCCTACGAGCAGTACTTC.

The table lists this clonotype with a few counts. The V gene is TRBV6-6, the J gene TRBJ2-2; D might be TRBD2 (6 bases). The CDR3 is 17 amino acids. Trimming took 7 bases from V and 3 from J, leaving 21 bases between them. The germline V gene has CDR1 MNHNY and CDR2 SVGAGI (reference sequence). The CDR3 coding sequence is TGTGCCAGCACCCCTACAGCTCTAGCGCTCGACACCGGGGAGCTGTTTTTT. This gives the protein CASTPTALALDTGELFF.

The chain recombines TRBV28 with TRBJ1-1; no firm D call. Trimming stripped 8 bases from V and 11 bases from J, with 18 bases between. Germline V gene sequence: CDR1 MDHEN, CDR2 SYDVKM. This CDR3 has 12 amino acids. CDR3 sequence reads: CASHGVTGGAFF. The CDR3 coding sequence is TGTGCCAGCCACGGGGTGACGGGTGGGGCTTTCTTT.

The CDR3 protein is CSVLESGANVLTF. CDR3 coding DNA: TGCAGTGTGTTGGAGTCTGGGGCCAACGTCCTGACTTTC. The rearrangement uses TRBV20-1 and TRBJ2-6; D is unclear. V lost 7 bases and J 1 base, leaving 8 bases between the germline ends. The CDR3 consists of 13 residues. The germline V gene has CDR1 DFQATT and CDR2 SNEGSKA (reference sequence).

This clonotype has ten or more counts. The chain couples TRBV6-2 or TRBV6-3 to TRBJ2-7, with 10 bases identical to TRBD1. J was trimmed by 3 bases and V by 3 bases; bases with no gene match: 11. Germline CDR1 reads MNHEY; CDR2 reads SVGEGT. The length of the CDR3 is 17 residues. CDR3 in DNA: TGTGCCAGCAGTTATCCGGATCTCCGGGACAGGGGCTACGAGCAGTACTTC. Translated, it gives CASSYPDLRDRGYEQYF.

There are a few counts of this clonotype. The rearrangement links TRBV5-1 to TRBJ2-7; the D is unclear. The ends were cut back, 0 bases at V and 2 bases at J, with 6 bases in the middle. Germline CDR1 is SGHRS and CDR2 is YFSETQ. The CDR3 sequence is 13 residues long. The CDR3 sequence: CASSLDAAYEQYF. DNA of the CDR3: TGCGCCAGCAGCTTGGACGCTGCCTACGAGCAGTACTTC.

This clonotype was seen only a few times. J is TRBJ2-7 and V is TRBV6-2 or TRBV6-3, with D tentatively TRBD1 (5 bases). Trimming shortened V by 8 bases and J by 9 bases, and 17 bases separated the two germline ends. Per germline, CDR1 MNHEY and CDR2 SVGEGT. This CDR3 is built from 12 residues. The CDR3 spells CASCSRETGQYF. CDR3 DNA: TGTGCCAGCTGCAGCAGGGAAACGGGGCAGTACTTC.

This clonotype was picked up a small number of times. This rearrangement joins TRBV4-3 to TRBJ2-4; tentative D call: TRBD2 (5 bases). V was trimmed by 0 bases and J by 3 bases, leaving 15 bases between them. The germline V gene encodes CDR1 LGHNA and CDR2 YSLEER. The CDR3 extends over 17 amino acids. Here the CDR3 DNA reads TGCGCCAGCAGCCAAGATTGGCGCGGGCAGGTCAAAAACATTCAGTACTTC. This encodes CASSQDWRGQVKNIQYF.

This clonotype has at least ten counts. The CDR3 bases are TGTGCCAGCAGCGATCGGGAAAATTCACCCCTCCACTTT. It is translated as CASSDRENSPLHF. The genes are TRBV2 and TRBJ1-6; D remains ambiguous. The CDR3 has 13 amino acids. Deletions cut 6 bases from V and 7 bases from J, with 10 bases between. Looked up from germline, CDR1 is SNHLY and CDR2 is FYNNEI.

This clonotype came up a few times. The gene calls are TRBV7-9 and TRBJ1-6; D is ambiguous. Germline V gives CDR1 SEHNR, CDR2 FQNEAQ (reference sequence). V was clipped by 2 bases and J by 7 bases, with 0 bases between them. The CDR3 loop spans 11 amino acids. CDR3 sequence reads: CASSLNSPLHF. Written as DNA, the CDR3 is TGTGCCAGCAGCTTAAATTCACCCCTCCACTTT.

Many counts were recorded for this clonotype. The chain joins TRBV18 to TRBJ2-2, with 9 bases fitting TRBD1. The germline V gene has CDR1 KGHSH and CDR2 LQKENI. V gave up 6 bases and J gave up 1 base; unmatched junction bases: 3. This CDR3 contains 15 residues. The CDR3 is CASSPGQGNTGELFF. CDR3 bases: TGTGCCAGCTCTCCGGGACAGGGGAACACCGGGGAGCTGTTTTTT. The variable domain in full, with the rest retrieved from reference TRBV18 and TRBJ2-2, is NAGVMQNPRHLVRRRGQEARLRCSPMKGHSHVYWYRQLPEEGLKFMVYLQKENIIDESGMPKERFSAEFPKEGPSILRIQQVVRGDSAAYFCASSPGQGNTGELFFGEGSRLTVL.

This chain uses TRBV29-1 with TRBJ2-1; D possibly corresponds to TRBD1 (7 bases). This CDR3 comprises 13 residues. V lost 7 bases, J lost 1 base, and 11 bases lay in between. Germline CDR1 reads SQVTM; CDR2 reads ANQGSEA. As DNA, the CDR3 is TGCAGCGCCCAGGGGGGATCCTACAATGAGCAGTTCTTC. Its protein is CSAQGGSYNEQFF.

In this sample, this clonotype turned up a few times. The V call is TRBV25-1, the J call TRBJ2-1; 9 bases line up with TRBD2. The J segment lost 4 bases and the V segment lost 6 bases, leaving 13 bases of the junction unmatched. Germline-derived CDR1 and CDR2 are MGHDK and SYGVNS. This CDR3 is built from 17 residues. The CDR3 spells CASRDNIAGVGYNEQFF. CDR3 DNA: TGTGCCAGCAGAGATAATATAGCGGGAGTGGGGTACAATGAGCAGTTCTTC.